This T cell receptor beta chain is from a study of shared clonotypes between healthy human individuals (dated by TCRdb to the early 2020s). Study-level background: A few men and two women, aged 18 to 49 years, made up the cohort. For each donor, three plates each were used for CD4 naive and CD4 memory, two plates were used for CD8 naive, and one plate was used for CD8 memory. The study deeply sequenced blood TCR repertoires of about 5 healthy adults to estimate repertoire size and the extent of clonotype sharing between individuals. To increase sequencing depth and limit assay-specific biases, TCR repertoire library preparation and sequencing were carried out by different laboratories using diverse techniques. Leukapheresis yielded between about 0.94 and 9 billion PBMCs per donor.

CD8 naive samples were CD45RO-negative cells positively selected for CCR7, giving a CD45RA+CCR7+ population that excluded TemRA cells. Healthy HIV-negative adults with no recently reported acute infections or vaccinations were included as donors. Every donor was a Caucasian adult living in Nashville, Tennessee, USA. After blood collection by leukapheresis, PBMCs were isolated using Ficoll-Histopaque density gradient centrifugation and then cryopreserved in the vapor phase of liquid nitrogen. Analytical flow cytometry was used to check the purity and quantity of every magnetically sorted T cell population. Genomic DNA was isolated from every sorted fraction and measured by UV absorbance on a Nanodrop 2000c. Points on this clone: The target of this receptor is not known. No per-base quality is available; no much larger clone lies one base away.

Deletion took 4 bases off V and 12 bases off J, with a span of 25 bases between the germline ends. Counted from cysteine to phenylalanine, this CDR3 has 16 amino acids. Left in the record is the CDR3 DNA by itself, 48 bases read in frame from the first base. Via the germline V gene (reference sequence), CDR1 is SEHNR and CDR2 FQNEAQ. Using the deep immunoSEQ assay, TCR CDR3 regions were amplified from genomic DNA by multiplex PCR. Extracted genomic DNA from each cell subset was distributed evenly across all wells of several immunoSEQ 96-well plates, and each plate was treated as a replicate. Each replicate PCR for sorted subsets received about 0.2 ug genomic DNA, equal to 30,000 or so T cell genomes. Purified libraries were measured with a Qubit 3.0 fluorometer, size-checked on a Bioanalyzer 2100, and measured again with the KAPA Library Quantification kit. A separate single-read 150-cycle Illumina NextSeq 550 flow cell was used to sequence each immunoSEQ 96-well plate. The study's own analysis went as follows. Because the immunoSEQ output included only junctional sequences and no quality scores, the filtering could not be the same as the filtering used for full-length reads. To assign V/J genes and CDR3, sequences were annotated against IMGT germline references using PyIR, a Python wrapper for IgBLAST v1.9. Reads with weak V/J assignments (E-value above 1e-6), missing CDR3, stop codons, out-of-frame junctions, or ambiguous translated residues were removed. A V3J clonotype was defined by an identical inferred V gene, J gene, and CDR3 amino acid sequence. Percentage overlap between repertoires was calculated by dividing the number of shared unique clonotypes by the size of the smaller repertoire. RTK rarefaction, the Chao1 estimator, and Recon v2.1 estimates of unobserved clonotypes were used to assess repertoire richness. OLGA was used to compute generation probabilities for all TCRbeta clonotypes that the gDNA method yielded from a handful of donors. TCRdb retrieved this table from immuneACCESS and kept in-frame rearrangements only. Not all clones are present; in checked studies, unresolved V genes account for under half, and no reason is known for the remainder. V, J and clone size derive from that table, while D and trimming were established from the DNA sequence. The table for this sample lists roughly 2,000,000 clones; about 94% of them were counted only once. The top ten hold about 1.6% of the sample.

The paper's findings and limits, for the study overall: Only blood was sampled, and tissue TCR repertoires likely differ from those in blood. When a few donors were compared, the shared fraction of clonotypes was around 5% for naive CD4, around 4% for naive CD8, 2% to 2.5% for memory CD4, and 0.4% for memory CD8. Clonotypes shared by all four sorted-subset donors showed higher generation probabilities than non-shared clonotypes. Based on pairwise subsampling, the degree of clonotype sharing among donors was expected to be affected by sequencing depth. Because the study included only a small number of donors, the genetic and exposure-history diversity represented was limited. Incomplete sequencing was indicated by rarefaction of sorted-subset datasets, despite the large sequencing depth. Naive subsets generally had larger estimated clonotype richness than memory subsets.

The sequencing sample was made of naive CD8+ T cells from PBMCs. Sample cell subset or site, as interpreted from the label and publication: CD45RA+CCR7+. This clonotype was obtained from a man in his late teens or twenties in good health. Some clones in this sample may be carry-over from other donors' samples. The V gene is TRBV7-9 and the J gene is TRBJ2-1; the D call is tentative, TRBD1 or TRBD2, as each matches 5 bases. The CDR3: CASSSSGTLDYLMQFF. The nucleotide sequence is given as TGTGCCAGCAGCTCCTCCGGGACCCTCGACTACCTTATGCAGTTCTTC.